This is a list of T cell receptor beta chains from one sample in a study of OX40 agonist ivuxolimab in advanced cancers. The repertoire was sequenced with immunoSEQ multiplex PCR; TCRdb's copy has only in-frame clones and lacks some. The table includes under 80,000 clones, around 85% detected once. This specimen consisted of CD4+ or CD8+ T cells sorted from blood, obtained in a trial of the OX40 agonist ivuxolimab. These receptors originate from an adult with an advanced solid tumor such as melanoma, head and neck, liver or kidney cancer. CDR3s include the opening cysteine and the closing phenylalanine or tryptophan. D genes are given only for firm matches. The size of a clone is reported for some rows only, either as once, few or many, or as a class for expanded clones.

v_gene	abundance	d_gene	j_gene	CDR3aa	CDR3nt
TRBV6-1	-	-	TRBJ2-3	CASSGQSGSDTQYF	TGTGCCAGCAGTGGACAGTCGGGTTCAGATACGCAGTATTTT
TRBV29-1	once	-	TRBJ1-5	CSPDIGVNQPQHF	TGCAGCCCGGATATAGGGGTCAATCAGCCCCAGCATTTT
TRBV6-1	-	-	TRBJ1-5	CASSELVSVYSNQPQHF	TGTGCCAGCAGTGAATTAGTGTCAGTTTATAGCAATCAGCCCCAGCATTTT
TRBV28	-	-	TRBJ2-1	CASSQRTDEQFF	TGTGCCAGCAGTCAAAGGACGGATGAGCAGTTCTTC
TRBV6-4	-	TRBD2	TRBJ2-1	CASSDFRAGVGQFF	TGTGCCAGCAGTGACTTCCGTGCGGGAGTGGGGCAGTTCTTC
TRBV11-2	once	TRBD2	TRBJ2-1	CASSQRGEQFF	TGTGCCAGCAGTCAGCGGGGGGAGCAGTTCTTC
TRBV30	-	TRBD1	TRBJ1-2	CAWSTPGTGPVPYGYTF	TGTGCCTGGAGTACCCCCGGGACAGGTCCGGTACCCTATGGCTACACCTTC
TRBV14	-	-	TRBJ2-2	CASSQVAGTANTGELFF	TGTGCCAGCAGCCAAGTCGCCGGGACGGCAAACACCGGGGAGCTGTTTTTT
TRBV7-3	-	TRBD2	TRBJ2-7	CASSFPRDYPTSYEQYF	TGTGCCAGCAGCTTTCCTCGGGACTACCCAACCTCCTACGAGCAGTACTTC
TRBV18	-	TRBD1	TRBJ1-5	CASSPGTGNNQPQHF	TGTGCCAGCTCACCCGGGACAGGGAACAATCAGCCCCAGCATTTT
TRBV2	-	-	TRBJ2-7	CASRAGTGSYEQYF	TGTGCCAGCAGGGCCGGGACTGGATCCTACGAGCAGTACTTC
TRBV5-1	-	TRBD1	TRBJ2-7	CASSLVRTGVEEQYF	TGCGCCAGCAGCTTGGTAAGGACAGGGGTCGAGGAGCAGTACTTC
TRBV9	-	TRBD2	TRBJ2-2	CASSPGLAGGRTGELFF	TGTGCCAGCAGCCCAGGACTAGCGGGAGGGCGGACCGGGGAGCTGTTTTTT
TRBV5-1	-	-	TRBJ2-5	CASSGLARRETQYF	TGCGCCAGCAGCGGCCTTGCAAGAAGGGAGACCCAGTACTTC
TRBV11-2	-	TRBD2	TRBJ2-3	CASSQTSGGTDTQYF	TGTGCCAGCAGCCAGACTAGCGGGGGCACAGATACGCAGTATTTT
TRBV28	-	-	TRBJ1-2	CASSLGGKGGYTF	TGTGCCAGCAGTTTAGGCGGGAAAGGCGGCTACACCTTC
TRBV7-2	once	-	TRBJ1-1	CASSLAGLLNTEAFF	TGTGCCAGCAGCTTAGCCGGGTTACTGAACACTGAAGCTTTCTTT
TRBV11-2	-	TRBD1	TRBJ2-5	CASSLRGLWETQYF	TGTGCCAGCAGCTTAAGGGGGCTATGGGAGACCCAGTACTTC
TRBV11-3	-	-	TRBJ2-7	CASSLVAVYEQYF	TGTGCCAGCAGCTTAGTGGCGGTCTACGAGCAGTACTTC
TRBV5-4	-	TRBD1	TRBJ2-6	CASSARQGAPGANVLTF	TGTGCCAGCAGCGCTCGACAGGGGGCGCCTGGGGCCAACGTCCTGACTTTC
TRBV5-1	-	-	TRBJ2-5	CASSFGLLGETQYF	TGCGCCAGCAGCTTCGGGCTTCTGGGGGAGACCCAGTACTTC
TRBV5-1	-	TRBD1	TRBJ2-7	CASSLVGTGGTEQYF	TGCGCCAGCAGCTTGGTCGGGACAGGGGGTACCGAGCAGTACTTC
TRBV7-9	-	TRBD1	TRBJ1-6	CASSSWDSTYNSPLHF	TGTGCCAGCAGCTCATGGGACAGTACCTATAATTCACCCCTCCACTTT
TRBV6-6	-	TRBD1	TRBJ2-3	CATTGTEYNTQYF	TGTGCCACGACTGGGACAGAGTATAATACGCAGTATTTT
TRBV6-1	few	-	TRBJ1-1	CASRAYTEAFF	TGTGCCAGCCGGGCTTACACTGAAGCTTTCTTT
TRBV5-1	-	TRBD1	TRBJ2-7	CASSLTGTGSYEQYF	TGCGCCAGCAGCTTAACCGGGACAGGGTCCTACGAGCAGTACTTC
TRBV19	once	-	TRBJ2-7	CASSMGSSYEQYF	TGTGCCAGTAGTATGGGGAGCTCCTACGAGCAGTACTTC
TRBV7-3	-	TRBD2	TRBJ2-1	CASSLGLAGVNEQFF	TGTGCCAGCAGCTTGGGACTAGCGGGGGTCAATGAGCAGTTCTTC
TRBV19	-	TRBD1	TRBJ2-3	CASSNRQGARTQYF	TGTGCCAGTAGTAACCGACAGGGCGCCCGCACGCAGTATTTT
TRBV6-6	-	-	TRBJ2-2	CASRLQGNTGELFF	TGTGCCAGCAGACTTCAGGGGAACACCGGGGAGCTGTTTTTT
TRBV19	-	TRBD1	TRBJ2-1	CASAPGDRVVNEQFF	TGTGCCAGCGCCCCCGGAGACAGGGTTGTTAATGAGCAGTTCTTC
TRBV6-6	few	TRBD1	TRBJ1-5	CASSDRGRDQPQHF	TGTGCCAGCAGTGACAGGGGAAGGGATCAGCCCCAGCATTTT
TRBV25-1	-	-	TRBJ1-6	CASSVGRSYNSPLHF	TGTGCCAGCAGCGTCGGGCGCTCCTATAATTCACCCCTCCACTTT
TRBV6-5	-	-	TRBJ2-2	CASSYSGATNTGELFF	TGTGCCAGCAGTTACTCTGGCGCAACGAACACCGGGGAGCTGTTTTTT
TRBV10-1	few	-	TRBJ2-7	CASSESGPKGWYEQYF	TGCGCCAGCAGTGAGTCAGGGCCAAAGGGGTGGTACGAGCAGTACTTC
TRBV5-5	-	TRBD1	TRBJ2-7	CASSLAAGTGVYEQYF	TGTGCCAGCAGCTTGGCTGCCGGGACAGGGGTCTACGAGCAGTACTTC